One and the same sample provided the 30 T cell receptor beta chains below, sequenced in a study of cytomegalovirus exposure and HLA in healthy donors. PCR employed 60 Vbeta and 13 Jbeta primers. Libraries were prepared by immunoSEQ multiplex PCR; TCRdb keeps only in-frame clonotypes and omits some of them. Of tens of thousands of clones detected, roughly three quarters appear once; the ten largest clones hold 7.5% to 8.5%. The sample was PBMCs. These receptors all come from a woman in her twenties or thirties in good health and CMV-seropositive.

This clone was picked up one time. This chain joins TRBV6-6 and TRBJ2-5; 7 nucleotides align to TRBD2. The DNA end is a closer match to TRBJ2-7, so the J assignment may be wrong. CDR1 MNHNY and CDR2 SVGAGI come from the germline V gene (reference sequence). This CDR3 region has 14 residues. CDR3 sequence: CASSPPTSDYEQYF. As DNA, the CDR3 is TGTGCCAGCAGCCCCCCTACTAGCGACTACGAGCAGTACTTC.

This clone was recorded a few times. The chain combines TRBV19 with TRBJ2-5, with 7 bases aligning to TRBD1. J lost 4 bases, V lost 6 bases, and 11 bases had no gene match. In germline, CDR1 is LNHDA, CDR2 SQIVND (reference sequence). This CDR3 region has 15 residues. The CDR3 region has the DNA TGTGCCAGTAGGAGCGGTACAGGGGCTTCAGAGACCCAGTACTTC. The encoded protein is CASRSGTGASETQYF.

The rearrangement uses TRBV5-3 and TRBJ2-2; D possibly corresponds to TRBD2 (5 bases). TRBV5-3 is placed among ORFs of uncertain function. Trimming stripped 3 bases from V and 5 bases from J, with 11 bases between. This CDR3 is built from 14 residues. CDR3 sequence: CARSSDCITGELFF. Written as DNA, the CDR3 is TGTGCCAGAAGCTCGGACTGTATTACCGGGGAGCTGTTTTTT.

This clone was seen only a few times. The V and J genes are TRBV13 and TRBJ2-1; TRBD2 aligns across 12 bases. Looked up from germline, CDR1 is PRHDT and CDR2 is FYEKMQ (reference sequence). The ends lost 2 bases at V and 5 bases at J; junction bases unmatched: 10. This CDR3 contains 18 residues. The CDR3 coding sequence is TGTGCCAGCAGCTTAAGGCTAGCGGGAGGGCCGGTAGACAATGAGCAGTTCTTC. Translated, it gives CASSLRLAGGPVDNEQFF.

This clone has more than one count but fewer than ten. The V gene is TRBV18, the J gene TRBJ2-7, with TRBD1 matching over 8 bases. With V trimmed by 3 bases and J by 7 bases, 8 bases remained unmatched. The CDR3 sequence is 14 residues long. Germline CDR1 and CDR2: KGHSH and LQKENI. The DNA of the CDR3 is TGTGCCAGCTCACCCGGACAGGGTTTAGGGGAGCAGTACTTC. Translated, it gives CASSPGQGLGEQYF.

The chain joins TRBV5-8 to TRBJ1-2, with TRBD1 matching over 12 bases. CDR3 length: 15 amino acids. J gave up 8 bases and V 4 bases, and 9 bases lay outside the gene matches. Germline CDR1 is SGHTS and CDR2 is YDEGEE. CDR3 nucleotide sequence: TGTGCCAGCAGCACCAGGGGACAGGGGGCGAGGGGCTACACCTTC. Translating it yields CASSTRGQGARGYTF. Together with reference TRBV5-8 and TRBJ1-2, the CDR3 gives the full variable domain: EAGVTQSPTHLIKTRGQQATLRCSPISGHTSVYWYQQALGLGLQFLLWYDEGEERNRGNFPPRFSGRQFPNYSSELNVNALELEDSALYLCASSTRGQGARGYTFGSGTRLTVV.

The J gene is TRBJ2-7, the V gene TRBV7-8; D is possibly TRBD2 (6 bases). The CDR3 runs 12 residues. Germline CDR1 reads SGHVS; CDR2 reads FQNEAQ. Trimming took 8 bases from V and 2 from J, leaving 10 bases between them. CDR3 coding DNA: TGTGCCAGCGGGAGGAGCCCCTACGAGCAGTACTTC. Translating it yields CASGRSPYEQYF.

The chain couples TRBV5-4 to TRBJ1-1, with D unclear. Germline V gene data show CDR1 as SGHNT and CDR2 as YYREEE (reference sequence). Trimming removed 4 bases from V and 3 bases from J, with 13 bases in between. The CDR3 is 14 residues long. The CDR3 is CASSTRRRDTEAFF. As DNA, the CDR3 is TGTGCCAGCAGCACCAGGCGGCGGGACACTGAAGCTTTCTTT.

The V call is TRBV29-1, the J call TRBJ1-1, with no clear D. Per germline, CDR1 SQVTM and CDR2 ANQGSEA. The CDR3 is made up of 14 amino acids. V gave up 5 bases and J gave up 1 base, with 14 bases separating them. CDR3 residues: CSVNPGWQNTEAFF. The CDR3 DNA reads TGCAGCGTTAATCCGGGTTGGCAGAACACTGAAGCTTTCTTT.

The chain is built from TRBV6-1 and TRBJ2-5, with 7 bases aligning to TRBD1. The V gene's germline CDR1 is MNHNS and CDR2 SASEGT. CDR3 length: 14 residues. V trimming: 6 bases; J trimming: 5 bases; junction bases outside the gene matches: 9. This CDR3 is CASRERGRAETQYF. The CDR3 DNA is TGTGCCAGCAGGGAGAGGGGGCGCGCCGAGACCCAGTACTTC.

The chain carries TRBV6-1 and TRBJ2-5; TRBD2 aligns across 11 bases. J lost 1 base, V lost 4 bases, and 2 bases had no gene match. Germline lookup yields CDR1 MNHNS and CDR2 SASEGT. The CDR3 has 15 amino acids. CDR3 loop: CASSGLAGGQETQYF. The CDR3 DNA follows: TGTGCCAGCAGTGGGCTAGCGGGGGGCCAAGAGACCCAGTACTTC.

Worth noting for this clone: The junction shows a germline mismatch at one end, possibly a read error. The rearrangement uses TRBV6-5 and TRBJ1-2; D unclear. CDR3 length: 13 amino acids. The germline CDR1 and CDR2 sequences are MNHEY and SVGAGI. The CDR3: CASRAGPMRSYPF. DNA for the CDR3: TGTGCCAGCAGAGCCGGTCCAATGAGGAGCTACCCCTTC.

This chain joins TRBV7-3 and TRBJ1-1; 8 bases agree with TRBD1. The V and J ends lost 1 base and 1 base, in that order; junction bases with no gene match: 2. CDR3 length: 15 residues. Looked up from germline, CDR1 is SGHTA and CDR2 is FQGTGA. CDR3 nucleotide sequence: TGTGCCAGCAGCTTAAATGGACAGGGGAACACTGAAGCTTTCTTT. It is translated as CASSLNGQGNTEAFF.

The genes are TRBV9 and TRBJ2-7; a possible D gene is TRBD1 (5 bases). The CDR3 loop spans 17 amino acids. CDR1 and CDR2 (germline): SGDLS, YYNGEE. V was trimmed by 0 bases and J by 5 bases, leaving 21 bases between them. The CDR3 DNA sequence: TGTGCCAGCAGCGTAGGGACATCCCCCTTTCCCCTAGACGAGCAGTACTTC. Translation gives CASSVGTSPFPLDEQYF.

Notes on this clone: At one boundary the junction diverges from the germline segment, which might be a read error. The V and J genes are TRBV7-9 and TRBJ1-2; maybe TRBD1 (6 bases). The CDR3 has 14 amino acids. Germline CDR1 reads SEHNR; CDR2 reads FQNEAQ (reference sequence). The CDR3 protein is CASSRGDTEYGYPF. As DNA, the CDR3 is TGTGCCAGCAGCCGAGGGGACACGGAATATGGCTACCCCTTC. Drawing the rest from reference TRBV7-9 and TRBJ1-2, the complete variable domain is DTGVSQNPRHKITKRGQNVTFRCDPISEHNRLYWYRQTLGQGPEFLTYFQNEAQLEKSRLLSDRFSAERPKGSFSTLEIQRTEQGDSAMYLCASSRGDTEYGYPFGSGTRLTVV.

The chain employs TRBV11-2 and TRBJ2-7, with 7 bases aligning to TRBD2. The CDR3 has 18 residues. Germline V CDR1 and CDR2: SGHAT, FQNNGV. Trimming took 5 bases from V and 3 from J; bases not matched to a gene: 19. Written as DNA, the CDR3 is TGTGCCAGCAGCCTCGTGGGGGGGTATGGGGCCGCGAACTACGAGCAGTACTTC. Translating it yields CASSLVGGYGAANYEQYF.

The rearrangement joins TRBV2 to TRBJ2-7, with TRBD1 matching over 7 bases. CDR3 length equals 10 residues. Germline V CDR1 and CDR2: SNHLY, FYNNEI. V trimming: 3 bases; J trimming: 12 bases; junction bases outside the gene matches: 2. The CDR3 DNA is TGTGCCAGCAGTGAGGGGACAGCGTACTTC. Translation: CASSEGTAYF.

V and J are TRBV6-7 and TRBJ2-1; TRBD1 matches 11 bases. TRBV6-7 is noted as an ORF with a role that remains uncertain. The J segment lost 3 bases and the V segment lost 5 bases, leaving 6 bases of the junction unmatched. This CDR3 comprises 16 residues. The CDR3 sequence is CASSPKGQGDYNEQFF. The CDR3 bases are TGTGCCAGCAGTCCCAAGGGACAGGGGGACTACAATGAGCAGTTCTTC.

The chain couples TRBV29-1 to TRBJ1-1; D is uncertain. Germline V gives CDR1 SQVTM, CDR2 ANQGSEA. The CDR3 runs 12 residues. V lost 4 bases to trimming and J lost 3 bases, with 9 bases between them. CDR3 loop: CSVGYQHTEAFF. The CDR3, as DNA: TGCAGCGTTGGCTATCAACACACTGAAGCTTTCTTT.

About this clone: A read error may account for a junction end that differs from germline. The V gene is TRBV7-9, the J gene TRBJ2-2; weak D call: TRBD1 (7 bases). Germline lookup yields CDR1 SEHNR and CDR2 FQNEAQ (reference sequence). The CDR3 sequence is 19 residues long. This CDR3 reads CSSSSRAGTEVGGTGELFF. CDR3 DNA: TGTTCCAGCAGCTCTCGGGCCGGGACAGAAGTAGGGGGGACCGGGGAGCTGTTTTTT.

V and J are TRBV7-8 and TRBJ2-3, with D unclear. From germline, CDR1 is SGHVS and CDR2 FQNEAQ. V lost 1 base and J lost 8, with 10 bases in between. The CDR3 loop spans 13 amino acids. The CDR3 DNA reads as TGTGCCAGCAGCTTAGACACCACCCCTACGCAGTATTTT. Translation gives CASSLDTTPTQYF.

The CDR3 spells CASSSGLYTQYF. The CDR3 coding sequence is TGTGCCAGCTCCTCGGGACTTTATACGCAGTATTTT. The chain has TRBV2 and TRBJ2-3, with D perhaps matching TRBD2 (6 bases). CDR1 is SNHLY and CDR2 is FYNNEI in the germline V gene. Trimming took 8 bases from V and 7 from J, leaving 13 bases between them. The CDR3 has 12 residues. Supplemented by reference TRBV2 and TRBJ2-3, the full variable domain reads EPEVTQTPSHQVTQMGQEVILRCVPISNHLYFYWYRQILGQKVEFLVSFYNNEISEKSEIFDDQFSVERPDGSNFTLKIRSTKLEDSAMYFCASSSGLYTQYFGPGTRLTVL.

This sequence joins TRBV18 and TRBJ2-7; possible D gene TRBD1, 5 bases. Germline V CDR1 and CDR2: KGHSH, LQKENI. The CDR3 totals 16 residues. V gave up 0 bases and J gave up 0 bases, with 12 bases separating them. Here the CDR3 reads CASSPPLFDSSYEQYF. CDR3 coding DNA: TGTGCCAGCTCACCACCCCTGTTCGACAGCTCCTACGAGCAGTACTTC.

The chain uses TRBV18 and TRBJ1-2; D is perhaps TRBD1 (5 bases). V shed 2 bases and J shed 6 bases, with 16 bases lying between them. This CDR3 contains 15 residues. The V gene's germline CDR1 is KGHSH and CDR2 LQKENI. The CDR3 loop reads CASSPTEAGRNGYTF. The DNA of the CDR3 is TGTGCCAGCTCACCAACGGAGGCAGGGAGGAATGGCTACACCTTC.

This chain connects TRBV6-5 to TRBJ1-2; 8 bases agree with TRBD1. Germline V gene sequence: CDR1 MNHEY, CDR2 SVGAGI. The CDR3 consists of 16 residues. Trimming cost V 0 bases and J 4 bases; bases outside gene matches: 7. The CDR3, as DNA: TGTGCCAGCAGTTACTCGGGGGACAGGAGCCTCTATGGCTACACCTTC. It yields the protein CASSYSGDRSLYGYTF.

This clone was found a few times. This specimen includes other DNA sequences encoding the same CDR3. The gene calls are TRBV6-6 and TRBJ2-7, with D possibly TRBD2 on 7 matching bases. CDR3 size: 14 residues. The germline V gene has CDR1 MNHNY and CDR2 SVGAGI (reference sequence). Trimming pared 2 bases from V and 4 bases from J, leaving 12 bases between. The DNA for the CDR3 is TGTGCCAGCAGTTACGGGGGAGGGGGTTACGAGCAGTACTTC. It codes for CASSYGGGGYEQYF.

The gene calls are TRBV6-7 and TRBJ2-3; possible D gene TRBD2, 8 bases. TRBV6-7 is identified as an open reading frame with a role that is uncertain. The CDR3 is 21 residues long. V lost 5 bases and J 2 bases, leaving 32 bases between the germline ends. The CDR3 protein is CASSGALATGTRGPYTDTQYF. DNA of the CDR3: TGTGCCAGCAGTGGCGCCTTGGCAACCGGGACTAGGGGGCCATACACAGATACGCAGTATTTT.

The chain recombines TRBV29-1 with TRBJ2-2; the D gene is possibly TRBD1 (6 bases). The CDR3 covers 16 residues. V was trimmed by 6 bases and J by 0 bases, leaving 17 bases between them. CDR1 and CDR2 (germline): SQVTM, ANQGSEA. CDR3 nucleotides: TGCAGCGTGGACAGTCCAGGGTCCCCGAACACCGGGGAGCTGTTTTTT. It codes for CSVDSPGSPNTGELFF.

The chain has TRBV19 and TRBJ2-1; 11 positions agree with TRBD2. Per germline, CDR1 LNHDA and CDR2 SQIVND (reference sequence). The ends lost 11 bases at V and 3 bases at J; junction bases unmatched: 24. This CDR3 region has 20 residues. The CDR3 sequence: CAPTSDRQITSGSNYNEQFF. The CDR3 region has the DNA TGTGCCCCTACATCAGACAGGCAGATTACTAGCGGGAGCAACTACAATGAGCAGTTCTTC.

The chain couples TRBV10-3 to TRBJ2-1; TRBD1 aligns across 7 bases. The germline V gene encodes CDR1 ENHRY and CDR2 SYGVKD. J was trimmed by 6 bases and V by 3 bases; bases with no gene match: 5. The CDR3 contains 14 residues. CDR3 in DNA: TGTGCCATCAGTGACCGACAGGGTAGCAATGAGCAGTTCTTC. Its translation is CAISDRQGSNEQFF.